The rows below give T cell receptor beta chains drawn from one sample of a study of relationships among human T cell subsets. TCRdb re-derived calls from the multiplex PCR reads in MiXCR, one entry per CDR3 protein. Of over 14,000 distinct CDR3 sequences in the sample, less than 70% were seen once. Sequencing input: total T cells sorted from blood. The receptors originated from a middle-aged man in good health. CDR3s include the opening cysteine and the closing phenylalanine or tryptophan. A D gene is named only where the DNA matches it firmly. Clone size is shown for a subset of rows, as once, few, many or a class of expanded clone.

D	V	size	J	CDR3	DNA
TRBD2	TRBV11-1	NA	TRBJ2-7	CASSSRTSGTYEQYF	TGTGCCAGCAGCTCACGGACTAGCGGGACCTACGAGCAGTACTTC
TRBD2	TRBV29-1	NA	TRBJ2-7	CSVLAGSYEQYF	TGCAGCGTTTTAGCGGGGTCCTACGAGCAGTACTTC
NA	TRBV7-9	NA	TRBJ2-5	CASSLGGDRQETQYF	TGTGCCAGCAGCTTAGGAGGGGACCGCCAAGAGACCCAGTACTTC
TRBD2	TRBV20-1	NA	TRBJ2-1	CSARDSERGFNEQFF	TGCAGTGCTAGAGACAGCGAGCGGGGGTTCAATGAGCAGTTCTTC
NA	TRBV5-6	medium-sized	TRBJ2-3	CASSSHDPTQYF	TGTGCCAGCAGCTCCCACGACCCGACGCAGTATTTT
TRBD1	TRBV10-2	NA	TRBJ1-1	CASGGGRGQTEAFF	TGCGCCAGCGGAGGGGGCAGGGGGCAGACTGAAGCTTTCTTT
NA	TRBV20-1	NA	TRBJ1-5	CSAPDERGNQPQHF	TGCAGTGCTCCAGACGAACGGGGCAATCAGCCCCAGCATTTT
TRBD2	TRBV27	NA	TRBJ2-5	CASKISGGRQETQYF	TGTGCCAGCAAAATTAGCGGGGGAAGGCAAGAGACCCAGTACTTC
NA	TRBV27	few	TRBJ2-1	CASRGIDNEQFF	TGTGCCAGCAGAGGGATCGACAATGAGCAGTTCTTC
NA	TRBV5-1	NA	TRBJ2-5	CASSFVPLGEPGETQYF	TGCGCCAGCAGCTTTGTCCCGCTCGGAGAGCCGGGAGAGACCCAGTACTTC
TRBD2	TRBV12-3/TRBV12-4	NA	TRBJ2-1	CASSGRAGNEQFF	TGTGCCAGCAGCGGGAGGGCTGGCAATGAGCAGTTCTTC
NA	TRBV18	NA	TRBJ2-7	CASSPLDRPEQYF	TGTGCCAGCTCACCACTTGACAGGCCCGAGCAGTACTTC
NA	TRBV7-9	NA	TRBJ2-1	CASSSGGAEYYEQFF	TGTGCCAGCAGCTCCGGCGGAGCGGAATACTACGAGCAGTTCTTC
NA	TRBV11-2	medium-sized	TRBJ2-2	CATPGPISTGELFF	TGTGCCACCCCGGGACCAATAAGCACCGGGGAGCTGTTTTTT
NA	TRBV25-1	NA	TRBJ1-6	CASSAIRASQGNSPLHF	TGTGCCAGCAGTGCGATCCGGGCCTCACAAGGAAATTCACCCCTCCACTTT
NA	TRBV30	NA	TRBJ2-7	CAWSLERSSYEQYF	TGTGCCTGGAGCCTCGAGCGTAGCTCCTACGAGCAGTACTTC
TRBD1	TRBV4-1	few	TRBJ1-6	CASRDRGFGSPLHF	TGCGCCAGCAGGGACAGGGGGTTTGGTTCACCCCTCCACTTT
TRBD2	TRBV10-3	once	TRBJ2-5	CAISEPASGNQETQYF	TGTGCCATCAGTGAACCGGCTAGCGGAAACCAAGAGACCCAGTACTTC
NA	TRBV13	few	TRBJ2-7	CASSLSGSYEQYF	TGTGCCAGCAGTTTATCGGGCAGCTACGAGCAGTACTTC
NA	TRBV6-5	NA	TRBJ2-7	CASSRQDSYEQYF	TGTGCCAGCAGTAGACAGGACTCCTACGAGCAGTACTTC
TRBD1	TRBV6-1	NA	TRBJ1-6	CASSERQGANSPLHF	TGTGCCAGCAGTGAACGACAGGGGGCCAATTCACCCCTCCACTTT
TRBD2	TRBV27	NA	TRBJ2-2	CASSLTARLAGGHTGELFF	TGTGCCAGCAGTTTAACGGCCCGACTAGCGGGGGGCCACACCGGGGAGCTGTTTTTT
TRBD1	TRBV20-1	NA	TRBJ1-1	CSAPQGGNTEAFF	TGCAGTGCCCCACAGGGGGGGAACACTGAAGCTTTCTTT
NA	TRBV5-1	NA	TRBJ1-4	CASSLNTQTNEKLFF	TGCGCCAGCAGCTTGAATACACAAACTAATGAAAAACTGTTTTTT
NA	TRBV10-3	NA	TRBJ2-1	CAISGELNNEQFF	TGTGCCATCAGTGGGGAACTAAACAATGAGCAGTTCTTC
NA	TRBV25-1	NA	TRBJ1-2	CASRGTGSNYGYTF	TGTGCCAGCAGAGGCACAGGGTCCAACTATGGCTACACCTTC
TRBD1	TRBV27	NA	TRBJ2-1	CASRVTGVQPRNEQFF	TGTGCCAGCAGAGTGACAGGGGTCCAGCCTCGGAATGAGCAGTTCTTC
NA	TRBV6-4	NA	TRBJ1-1	CASSAGLWTEAFF	TGTGCCAGCAGTGCCGGGTTGTGGACTGAAGCTTTCTTT
NA	TRBV27	once	TRBJ2-1	CASSLDLGTLNEQFF	TGTGCCAGCAGTCTAGACCTCGGGACGCTTAATGAGCAGTTCTTC
NA	TRBV28	once	TRBJ1-2	CASSLSQYYGYTF	TGTGCCAGCAGTTTGAGTCAGTACTATGGCTACACCTTC
TRBD2	TRBV6-6	NA	TRBJ2-7	CASSTSGGTYEQYF	TGTGCCAGCAGTACTAGCGGGGGAACCTACGAGCAGTACTTC
TRBD1	TRBV5-1	NA	TRBJ2-1	CASSITGDEQFF	TGCGCCAGCAGCATTACAGGGGATGAGCAGTTCTTC
NA	TRBV28	once	TRBJ2-7	CASKPGTGSYEQYF	TGTGCCAGCAAACCCGGGACGGGATCCTACGAGCAGTACTTC
NA	TRBV7-9	NA	TRBJ2-1	CASSLGFIEQFF	TGTGCCAGCAGCTTGGGGTTTATTGAGCAGTTCTTC
TRBD2	TRBV11-2	few	TRBJ2-7	CASSLVPGLAAVYGEQYF	TGTGCCAGCAGCTTAGTCCCGGGACTAGCAGCGGTCTACGGCGAGCAGTACTTC
NA	TRBV20-1	once	TRBJ2-1	CSALGNEQFF	TGCAGTGCACTGGGGAATGAGCAGTTCTTC
TRBD2	TRBV28	NA	TRBJ2-2	CASSPYPGGQGGELFF	TGTGCCAGCAGTCCTTACCCGGGGGGGCAGGGCGGGGAGCTGTTTTTT
NA	TRBV28	NA	TRBJ2-7	CASSWPSPYEQYF	TGTGCCAGCAGTTGGCCCAGTCCCTACGAGCAGTACTTC
TRBD1	TRBV4-1	NA	TRBJ1-1	CASSHGNDRGTNTEAFF	TGCGCCAGCAGCCATGGGAATGACAGGGGAACTAACACTGAAGCTTTCTTT
NA	TRBV10-3	NA	TRBJ1-5	CAISGENHPDRPQHF	TGTGCCATCAGTGGCGAAAATCACCCTGACCGGCCCCAGCATTTT
TRBD2	TRBV29-1	few	TRBJ2-1	CSGKAGGSYNEQFF	TGCAGCGGGAAAGCGGGAGGGTCCTACAATGAGCAGTTCTTC
NA	TRBV7-9	NA	TRBJ2-5	CASSSLTDSMAQYF	TGTGCCAGCAGCTCGCTGACCGATTCCATGGCCCAGTACTTC